This is a list of T cell receptor beta chains from one sample in a study of blood T cell repertoires in COVID-19. TCRdb's table, derived via immunoSEQ multiplex PCR, lists solely in-frame clones and lacks some. Of around 180,000 clones listed, more than 75% are singletons. Sequenced sample: PBMCs or T cells enriched from blood (not recorded which). These receptor sequences come from a woman in her 50s with acute COVID-19. Each CDR3 is given with its conserved first and last residue. The D gene is left open where the match is weak. Clone size is shown for a subset of rows, as once, few, many or a class of expanded clone.

few TRBD1 TRBJ1-2 TRBV7-2 CASSLAGQALGGYTF TGTGCCAGCAGCTTAGCGGGACAGGCTTTAGGTGGCTACACCTTC
- TRBD1 TRBJ1-2 TRBV5-1 CASSGQGLEGYTF TGCGCCAGCAGCGGACAGGGATTAGAGGGCTACACCTTC
- TRBD1 TRBJ1-1 TRBV29-1 CSASTGFLGNTEAFF TGCAGCGCCTCGACAGGGTTCCTGGGAAACACTGAAGCTTTCTTT
- TRBD2 TRBJ2-2 TRBV7-2 CASSLGGAGNTGELFF TGTGCCAGCAGCCTCGGGGGGGCAGGGAACACCGGGGAGCTGTTTTTT
- TRBD1 TRBJ2-5 TRBV5-8 CASSSGQIQETQYF TGTGCCAGCAGCTCGGGACAGATACAAGAGACCCAGTACTTC
- - TRBJ1-5 TRBV29-1 CSVRTDNQPQHF TGCAGCGTAAGGACAGATAATCAGCCCCAGCATTTT
- TRBD1 TRBJ1-2 TRBV12-3/TRBV12-4 CASSVGQGYGYTF TGTGCCAGCAGCGTGGGACAGGGCTATGGCTACACCTTC
- - TRBJ1-1 TRBV28 CASSLRTDFNTEAFF TGTGCCAGCAGTTTAAGGACAGACTTTAACACTGAAGCTTTCTTT
- - TRBJ1-6 TRBV18 CASSHTGPNGSPLHF TGTGCCAGCTCTCACACAGGCCCCAATGGGTCACCCCTCCACTTT
few TRBD1 TRBJ1-1 TRBV29-1 CSVEGGQSYTEAFF TGCAGCGTTGAAGGGGGACAGTCTTACACTGAAGCTTTCTTT
- TRBD1 TRBJ1-2 TRBV19 CASSTGTGGSYGYTF TGTGCCAGTAGTACTGGGACAGGGGGTAGCTATGGCTACACCTTC
- TRBD1 TRBJ2-3 TRBV5-1 CASSWGTGSYTDTQYF TGCGCCAGCAGCTGGGGGACAGGGTCGTACACAGATACGCAGTATTTT
- TRBD2 TRBJ2-3 TRBV24-1 CATSDAGGPSTDTQYF TGTGCCACCAGTGATGCGGGGGGGCCTAGCACAGATACGCAGTATTTT
few - TRBJ2-6 TRBV7-6 CASSLEGDLGANVLTF TGTGCCAGCAGCTTAGAGGGGGACCTGGGGGCCAACGTCCTGACTTTC
- - TRBJ1-3 TRBV4-2 CASSQERGYTIYF TGTGCCAGCAGCCAAGAACGGGGTTACACCATATATTTT
- TRBD1 TRBJ2-5 TRBV7-8 CASSLGYSGQGNRETQYF TGTGCCAGCAGCTTAGGTTATTCGGGACAGGGAAATAGAGAGACCCAGTACTTC
few TRBD1 TRBJ2-3 TRBV7-7 CASSSTQGAGDTQYF TGTGCCAGCAGCTCCACACAGGGGGCTGGTGATACGCAGTATTTT